This entry lists 17 T cell receptor beta chains sequenced from one sample in a study of blood T cells in healthy people across ages (dated by TCRdb to about 2015). Receptor amplification or capture employed 5' RACE. The second PCR ran for roughly 7 to 11 cycles and used a J-beta primer mix along with a sample-barcoded 5' primer. TCRdb applied fastp at Q25 and MiXCR to the public reads, then kept only in-frame beta chains. Each entry merges the rows of one CDR3 protein and shows their most common DNA and genes. The sample records around 1,800,000 distinct CDR3 sequences, about 39% of which are singletons. About 21% of the sample lies in the top ten. Sequences were obtained from blood. The receptors stem from a human donor in good health.

This chain connects TRBV4-3 to TRBJ2-1; 7 positions agree with TRBD1. V trimming: 7 bases; J trimming: 0 bases; junction bases outside the gene matches: 9. CDR3 length: 16 residues. CDR1 LGHNA and CDR2 YSLEER come from the germline V gene. The CDR3 region has the DNA TGCGCCAGCAACCAGTCGACAGGGAGCTCCTACAATGAGCAGTTCTTC. Encoded protein: CASNQSTGSSYNEQFF.

This chain joins TRBV12-3 or TRBV12-4 and TRBJ2-3, with D hard to call. The CDR3 length is 16 residues. Trimming took 2 bases from V and 6 from J, leaving 18 bases between them. CDR3 nucleotide sequence: TGTGCCAGCAGTTTAATCCCCTCCCACCCCCGGGATACGCAGTATTTT. Translation gives CASSLIPSHPRDTQYF.

This clonotype appeared a few times. The gene calls are TRBV7-9 and TRBJ2-1; TRBD1 matches 8 bases. From germline, CDR1 is SEHNR and CDR2 FQNEAQ (reference sequence). The CDR3 length is 15 residues. V dropped 0 bases and J dropped 7; count of bases not matched to a gene: 5. The CDR3 loop reads CASSLAQGARNEQFF. The CDR3 DNA sequence: TGTGCCAGCAGCTTAGCGCAGGGGGCTAGGAATGAGCAGTTCTTC.

The rearrangement links TRBV10-2 to TRBJ1-1; weak D call: TRBD1 (5 bases). The CDR3 totals 17 residues. The germline gives CDR1 WSHSY, CDR2 SAAADI. Trimming removed 2 bases at V and 4 bases at J, with 20 bases between. The CDR3 coding sequence is TGCGCCAGCAGTGAGACGGGGAGGTTGGGGGGGAGCACTGAAGCTTTCTTT. This encodes CASSETGRLGGSTEAFF.

This clonotype was detected only a few times. This chain uses TRBV29-1 with TRBJ2-5; D not resolved. This CDR3 contains 12 residues. Trimming removed 7 bases from V and 5 bases from J, with 14 bases in between. Looked up from germline, CDR1 is SQVTM and CDR2 is ANQGSEA. CDR3 sequence reads: CSALPEGETQYF. For the CDR3, the DNA is TGCAGCGCCCTTCCCGAAGGGGAGACCCAGTACTTC.

Concerning this clonotype itself: A much larger clone sits a single nucleotide away, making a read error possible. This sequence joins TRBV6-6 and TRBJ1-6, with TRBD1 as a possible D gene (6 bases). The CDR3 runs 16 residues. Germline V gene data show CDR1 as MNHNY and CDR2 as SVGAGI (reference sequence). The CDR3, as DNA: TGTGCCAGCAGTTACGCGGGGGGCTCCTATAATTCACCCCCCCACTTT. Translation gives CASSYAGGSYNSPPHF.

This clonotype was counted between two and nine times. This rearrangement joins TRBV7-2 to TRBJ1-2; no clear D gene. Germline assignment: CDR1 SGHTA and CDR2 FQGNSA. The CDR3 length is 15 residues. V was pared by 3 bases and J by 0 bases, with 11 bases between. In DNA, the CDR3 is TGTGCCAGCAGCTTCGGACGTACAGCTAACTATGGCTACACCTTC. Protein sequence: CASSFGRTANYGYTF.

This clonotype was detected only a few times. The CDR3: CASSPEGLNTEAFF. The CDR3 region has the DNA TGTGCCAGCAGCCCCGAGGGGCTAAACACTGAAGCTTTCTTT. This chain joins TRBV7-8 and TRBJ1-1, with D possibly TRBD1 on 5 matching bases. The CDR3 has 14 amino acids. Germline V gives CDR1 SGHVS, CDR2 FQNEAQ. Trimming shortened V by 5 bases and J by 2 bases, and 12 bases separated the two germline ends.

The gene calls are TRBV20-1 and TRBJ2-7; 10 positions agree with TRBD2. The CDR3 length is 16 residues. Trimming cost V 5 bases and J 0 bases; bases outside gene matches: 10. Looked up from germline, CDR1 is DFQATT and CDR2 is SNEGSKA (reference sequence). This CDR3 is CSAVNQLAGFSYEQYF. In DNA form, the CDR3 reads TGCAGTGCTGTTAACCAACTAGCGGGGTTCTCCTACGAGCAGTACTTC.

This clonotype has a single count. The chain recombines TRBV20-1 with TRBJ1-2, with D maybe TRBD1 (5 bases). Germline V gene sequence: CDR1 DFQATT, CDR2 SNEGSKA (reference sequence). The V gene lost 2 bases and the J gene lost 8 bases, with 24 bases spanning the gap. The length of the CDR3 is 16 residues. CDR3 amino acids: CSARPRGASDERGYTF. As DNA, the CDR3 is TGCAGTGCTAGACCTAGAGGGGCTTCGGACGAACGGGGCTACACCTTC.

The CDR3 region is CASFQGAWGASYNEQFF. CDR3 sequence (DNA): TGTGCCAGTTTCCAAGGTGCTTGGGGGGCGTCCTACAATGAGCAGTTCTTC. The rearrangement joins TRBV4-2 to TRBJ2-1, with D perhaps TRBD1 or TRBD2 (6 bases each). Trimming left V 9 bases short and J 1 base short, with 22 bases between. CDR1 is LGHNA, CDR2 YNFKEQ, per germline. This CDR3 spans 17 amino acids.

This clonotype was observed a few times. V gene TRBV4-1 combines with J gene TRBJ2-1, with 8 bases matching TRBD1. The CDR3 contains 13 residues. Germline lookup yields CDR1 MGHRA and CDR2 YSYEKL. Trimming cost V 1 base and J 12 bases; bases outside gene matches: 5. The CDR3 region is CASSQVDRVGQFF. CDR3 nucleotide sequence: TGCGCCAGCAGCCAAGTGGACAGGGTGGGGCAGTTCTTC.

The table lists this clonotype with a few counts. The rearrangement links TRBV28 to TRBJ1-2; unclear D gene. V was trimmed by 2 bases and J by 4 bases, leaving 17 bases between them. This CDR3 is built from 16 residues. Germline V CDR1 and CDR2: MDHEN, SYDVKM. CDR3 amino acids: CASSLAAVLSGYGYTF. For the CDR3, the DNA is TGTGCCAGCAGTTTAGCGGCAGTCCTTAGTGGCTATGGCTACACCTTC.

This clonotype turned up a few times. The V and J genes are TRBV2 and TRBJ1-2; D remains ambiguous. CDR1 is SNHLY, CDR2 FYNNEI, per germline. The V and J ends lost 2 bases and 13 bases respectively, with 20 bases between them. The CDR3 consists of 14 residues. The chain's CDR3 is CASSEKRGQTLGTF. In DNA form, the CDR3 reads TGTGCCAGCAGTGAAAAGAGAGGGCAGACCCTCGGCACCTTC.

About this clonotype itself: The junction shows a germline mismatch at one end, possibly a read error. The chain recombines TRBV7-2 with TRBJ2-7; 10 positions match TRBD1. CDR3 length: 14 amino acids. Per germline, CDR1 SGHTA and CDR2 FQGNSA. The CDR3 here is CAGSRTGGPYEQYF. CDR3 coding DNA: TGTGCCGGCAGCAGGACAGGGGGTCCCTACGAGCAGTACTTC.

This clonotype was seen only a few times. The chain has TRBV2 and TRBJ2-2; D might be TRBD1 (5 bases). CDR1 SNHLY and CDR2 FYNNEI come from the germline V gene. The CDR3 loop spans 14 amino acids. Trimming took off 5 bases at V and 6 bases at J, with 13 bases between the two ends. The CDR3 protein is CASSPDSNPGELFF. CDR3 in DNA: TGTGCCAGCAGTCCTGACAGTAACCCCGGGGAGCTGTTTTTT.

CDR3 protein: CASSGQGGYTEAFF. The CDR3 DNA reads TGTGCCAGCAGCGGACAGGGTGGGTACACTGAAGCTTTCTTT. This chain joins TRBV12-3 or TRBV12-4 and TRBJ1-1, with 8 bases lining up with TRBD1. The CDR3 consists of 14 residues. The J segment lost 3 bases and the V segment lost 6 bases, leaving 6 bases of the junction unmatched.